This TCR beta chain was obtained from a study of T cells after posttransplantation cyclophosphamide (dated by TCRdb to the mid-2010s). The study in broad terms: The study tracked T cell repertoire reconstitution by TRB sequencing after myeloablative bone marrow transplantation using posttransplantation cyclophosphamide as GVHD prophylaxis. Antigen receptor sequencing covered samples from some 35 PTCy-treated patients and about 17 of their related bone marrow donors. Blood from all 30 or so PTCy patients who had 1-year posttransplant specimens underwent TRB sequencing. In 3 patients, up to 3 additional blood samples taken between 2 and 5.2 years after transplant also underwent TRB sequencing, as did pretransplant blood from 4 patients. Because TRA and TRB clonality correlated tightly in eight or nine samples, later TCR analyses were limited to TRB. Public TRB sequences were searched against a database of over 3,600 sequences associated with responses to pathogens, tumor antigens, self-antigens and alloantigens.

Genomic DNA was used for TRB sequencing, which was performed with the immunoSEQ assay at survey resolution or with the hsTCRB kit. Regarding the original processing steps: The immunoSEQ software handled initial read processing, and the LymphoSeq R package was used for repertoire analyses. Clonality was computed as 1 minus normalized Shannon entropy, and a Gini coefficient was also calculated for each TRB dataset. Phenotypes of unsorted samples were inferred by mapping TRB sequences from sorted subsets of the recipient or donor onto the same recipient's unsorted samples. TCRdb mirrors the immuneACCESS table, restricted to in-frame sequences. Some clones are absent from its copies; in checked studies, under half trace to an unresolved V gene, and the reason for the others is unknown. V and J calls and clone size are copied from that table; D and trimming were computed from the DNA. The sample records roughly 14,000 clones, approximately 83% of which are singletons. 0.75% to 1% of the sample lies in the top ten.

Broad study findings and their caveats: Across the approximately 45 patients, TRB clonality was highly associated with recipient CMV seropositivity and CMV reactivation, and diversity with PTCy was similar to that in the CNI/methotrexate controls. The TRB repertoires of T cells infiltrating skin or GI tract showed only limited overlap with the TRB repertoires of T cells in blood. Donor-recipient similarity was low at 1-2 months but rose over the first year, and later blood repertoires were often dominated by donor CD8+ memory clones.

CDR1 and CDR2 are drawn from the germline V gene: SGHAT, FQNNGV. Taken from cysteine to phenylalanine, the CDR3 has 13 residues. The retained sequence is limited to the CDR3, 39 bases, with the frame set at the first base. At the junction V is shortened by 5 bases and J by 1 base, with 5 bases in between. Peripheral blood samples were provided by related bone marrow donors on the day of marrow donation. Peripheral blood and bone marrow mononuclear cells were isolated by Ficoll-Hypaque density centrifugation and were cryopreserved. CD4+ and CD8+ T cells, including naive and memory subsets, were sorted by FACS using a FACSAria II. Concerning this clone: Its antigen is not yet known. The record has no base qualities; no much larger clone is one base away.

This sequence uses TRBV11-2 and TRBJ2-2; the D segment cannot be called with confidence. The source material was memory CD4+ T cells sorted from PBMCs. The source is a man aged 50-60 years in good health, CMV-negative, and a related stem cell transplant donor. The CDR3 reads as follows: CASSLLNTGELFF. The DNA sequence is given as TGTGCCAGCAGCCTCCTGAACACCGGGGAGCTGTTTTTT.